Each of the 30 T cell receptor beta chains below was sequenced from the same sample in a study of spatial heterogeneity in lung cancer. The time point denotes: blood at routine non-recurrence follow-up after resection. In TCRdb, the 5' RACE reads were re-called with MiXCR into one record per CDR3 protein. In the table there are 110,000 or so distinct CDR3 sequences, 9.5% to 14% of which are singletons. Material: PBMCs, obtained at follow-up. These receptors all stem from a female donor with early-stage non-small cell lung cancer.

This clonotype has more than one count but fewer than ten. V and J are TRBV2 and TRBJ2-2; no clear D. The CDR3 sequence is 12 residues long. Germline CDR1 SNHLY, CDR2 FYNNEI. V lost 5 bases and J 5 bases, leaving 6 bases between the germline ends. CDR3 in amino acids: CASSYLTGELFF. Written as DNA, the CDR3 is TGTGCCAGCAGTTACCTGACCGGGGAGCTGTTTTTT.

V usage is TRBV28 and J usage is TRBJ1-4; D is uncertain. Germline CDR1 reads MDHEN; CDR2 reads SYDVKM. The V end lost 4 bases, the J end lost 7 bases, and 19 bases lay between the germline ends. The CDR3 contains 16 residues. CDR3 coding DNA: TGTGCCAGCAGTTCAGTGAACCGGCCCCCGGCTGAAAAACTGTTTTTT. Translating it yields CASSSVNRPPAEKLFF.

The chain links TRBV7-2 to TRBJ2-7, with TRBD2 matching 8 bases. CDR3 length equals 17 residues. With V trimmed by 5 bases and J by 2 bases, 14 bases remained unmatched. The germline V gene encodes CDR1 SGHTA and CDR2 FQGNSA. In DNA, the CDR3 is TGTGCCAGCAGCCCCCTGGGGGCGGGAGGACCTACCTACGAGCAGTACGTC. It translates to CASSPLGAGGPTYEQYV.

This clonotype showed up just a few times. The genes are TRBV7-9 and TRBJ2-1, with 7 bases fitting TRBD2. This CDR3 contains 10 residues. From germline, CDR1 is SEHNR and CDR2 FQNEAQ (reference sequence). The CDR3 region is CASGVTEQFF. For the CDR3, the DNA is TGTGCAAGCGGGGTGACTGAGCAGTTCTTC.

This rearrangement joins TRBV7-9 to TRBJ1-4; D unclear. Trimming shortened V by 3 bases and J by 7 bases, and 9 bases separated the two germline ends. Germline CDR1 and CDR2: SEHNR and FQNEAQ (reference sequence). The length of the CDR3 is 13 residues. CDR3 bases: TGTGCCAGCAGCTTGTCCGCGTTTGAAAAACTGTTTTTT. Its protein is CASSLSAFEKLFF.

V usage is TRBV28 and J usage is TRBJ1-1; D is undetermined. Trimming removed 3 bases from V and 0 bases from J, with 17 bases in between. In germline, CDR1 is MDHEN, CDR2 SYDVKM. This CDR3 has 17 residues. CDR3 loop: CASSFIRARRMNTEAFF. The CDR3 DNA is TGTGCCAGCAGTTTCATTAGGGCCCGCCGCATGAACACTGAAGCTTTCTTT.

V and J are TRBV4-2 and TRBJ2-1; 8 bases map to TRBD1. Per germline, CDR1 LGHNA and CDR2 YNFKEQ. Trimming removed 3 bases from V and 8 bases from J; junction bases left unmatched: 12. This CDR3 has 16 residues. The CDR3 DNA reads TGTGCCAGCAGCCACCAATATTCAGGGGGCAAATATGAGCAGTTCTTC. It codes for CASSHQYSGGKYEQFF.

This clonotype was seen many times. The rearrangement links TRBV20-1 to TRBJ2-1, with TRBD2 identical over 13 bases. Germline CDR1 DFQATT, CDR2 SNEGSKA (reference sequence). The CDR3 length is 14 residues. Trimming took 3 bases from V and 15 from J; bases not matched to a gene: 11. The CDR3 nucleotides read TGCAGTGCTAGCCCCGGGACTAGCGGGATAGAAAGGTTCTTC. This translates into CSASPGTSGIERFF.

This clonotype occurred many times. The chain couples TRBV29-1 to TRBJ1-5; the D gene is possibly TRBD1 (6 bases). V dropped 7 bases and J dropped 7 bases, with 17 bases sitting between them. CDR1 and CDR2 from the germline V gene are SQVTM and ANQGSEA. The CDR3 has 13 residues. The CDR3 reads CSGGGGPGQPQHF. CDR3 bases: TGCAGCGGGGGAGGGGGTCCTGGACAGCCCCAGCATTTT.

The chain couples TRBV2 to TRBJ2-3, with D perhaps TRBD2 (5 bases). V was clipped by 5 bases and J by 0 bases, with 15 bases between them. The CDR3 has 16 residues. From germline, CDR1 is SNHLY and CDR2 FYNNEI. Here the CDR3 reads CASSLRWESSTDTQYF. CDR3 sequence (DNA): TGTGCCAGCAGTCTCCGATGGGAGTCGAGCACAGATACGCAGTATTTT.

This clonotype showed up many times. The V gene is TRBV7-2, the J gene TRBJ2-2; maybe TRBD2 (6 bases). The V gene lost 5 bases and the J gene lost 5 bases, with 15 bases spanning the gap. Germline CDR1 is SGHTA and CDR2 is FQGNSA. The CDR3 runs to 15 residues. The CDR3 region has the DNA TGTGCCAGCAGCCCGAGAGCGGGCCGGACCGGGGAGCTGTTTTTT. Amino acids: CASSPRAGRTGELFF.

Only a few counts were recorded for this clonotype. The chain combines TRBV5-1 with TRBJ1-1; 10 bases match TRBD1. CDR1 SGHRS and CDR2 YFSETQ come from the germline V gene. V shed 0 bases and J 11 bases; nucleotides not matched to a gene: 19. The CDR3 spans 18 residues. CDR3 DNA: TGCGCCAGCAGCTTGGCCCTCTGGTCGGGACAGGGGAATGGTCGGGCTTTCTTT. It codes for CASSLALWSGQGNGRAFF.

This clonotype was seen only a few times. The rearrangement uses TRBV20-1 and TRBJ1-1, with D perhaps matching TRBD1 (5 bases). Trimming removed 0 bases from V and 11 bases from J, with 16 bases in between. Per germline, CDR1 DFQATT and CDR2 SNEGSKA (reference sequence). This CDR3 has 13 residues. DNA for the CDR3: TGCAGTGCTAGAGATTATGGGGGGAACAAGGCTTTCTTT. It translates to CSARDYGGNKAFF.

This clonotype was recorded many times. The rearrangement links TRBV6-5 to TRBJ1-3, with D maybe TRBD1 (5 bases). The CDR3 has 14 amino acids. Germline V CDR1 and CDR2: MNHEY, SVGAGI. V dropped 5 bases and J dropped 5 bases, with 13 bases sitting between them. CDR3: CASSPRDPRNTIYF. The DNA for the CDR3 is TGTGCCAGCAGTCCCCGGGACCCGCGAAACACCATATATTTT.

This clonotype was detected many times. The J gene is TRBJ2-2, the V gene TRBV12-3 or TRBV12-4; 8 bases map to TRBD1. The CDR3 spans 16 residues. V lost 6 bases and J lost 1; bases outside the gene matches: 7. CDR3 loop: CASSSFGTGNTGELFF. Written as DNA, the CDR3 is TGTGCCAGCAGCTCATTCGGGACAGGGAACACCGGGGAGCTGTTTTTT.

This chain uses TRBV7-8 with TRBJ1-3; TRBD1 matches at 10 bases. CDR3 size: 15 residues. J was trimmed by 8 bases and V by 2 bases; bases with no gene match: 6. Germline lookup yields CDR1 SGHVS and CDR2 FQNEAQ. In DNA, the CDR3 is TGTGCCAGCAGCTTATCCGGACAGGGGGTTTACACCATATATTTT. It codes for CASSLSGQGVYTIYF.

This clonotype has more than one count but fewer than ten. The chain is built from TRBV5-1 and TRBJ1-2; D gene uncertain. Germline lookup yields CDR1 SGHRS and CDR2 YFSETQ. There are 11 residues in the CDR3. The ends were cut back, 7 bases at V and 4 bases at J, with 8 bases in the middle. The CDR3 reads CASDGGYGYTF. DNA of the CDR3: TGCGCCAGCGATGGTGGCTATGGCTACACCTTC.

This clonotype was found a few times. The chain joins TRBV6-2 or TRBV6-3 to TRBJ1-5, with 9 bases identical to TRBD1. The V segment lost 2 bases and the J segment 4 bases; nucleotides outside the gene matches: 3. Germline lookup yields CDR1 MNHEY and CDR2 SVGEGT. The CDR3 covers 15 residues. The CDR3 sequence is CASSYLGQGNQPQHF. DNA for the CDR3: TGTGCCAGCAGTTACCTGGGACAGGGTAATCAGCCCCAGCATTTT.

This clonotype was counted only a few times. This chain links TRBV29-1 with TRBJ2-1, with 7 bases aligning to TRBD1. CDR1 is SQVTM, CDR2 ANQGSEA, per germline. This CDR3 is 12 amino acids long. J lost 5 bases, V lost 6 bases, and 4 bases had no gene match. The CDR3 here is CSVAGQDNEQFF. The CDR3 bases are TGCAGCGTCGCCGGACAGGACAATGAGCAGTTCTTC.

The CDR3 nucleotides are TGTGCCAGCAGCCAAGACAATGACTCTGGGGCCAACGTCCTGACTTTC. Protein: CASSQDNDSGANVLTF. The chain is built from TRBV4-2 and TRBJ2-6; D not certain. This CDR3 spans 16 amino acids. Germline V lookup: CDR1 LGHNA, CDR2 YNFKEQ. Deletions cut 0 bases from V and 0 bases from J, with 6 bases between.

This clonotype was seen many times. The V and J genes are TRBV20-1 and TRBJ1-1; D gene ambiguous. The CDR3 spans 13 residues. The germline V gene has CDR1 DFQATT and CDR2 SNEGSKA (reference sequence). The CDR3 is CRESRALNTEAFF. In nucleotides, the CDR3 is TGCAGAGAGTCACGGGCGTTGAACACTGAAGCTTTCTTT.

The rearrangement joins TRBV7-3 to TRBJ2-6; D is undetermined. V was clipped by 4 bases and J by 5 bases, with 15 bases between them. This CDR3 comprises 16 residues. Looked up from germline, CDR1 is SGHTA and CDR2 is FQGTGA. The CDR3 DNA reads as TGTGCCAGCAGCTCAGAATCGGGTCCCCGGGCCAACGTCCTGACTTTC. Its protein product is CASSSESGPRANVLTF.

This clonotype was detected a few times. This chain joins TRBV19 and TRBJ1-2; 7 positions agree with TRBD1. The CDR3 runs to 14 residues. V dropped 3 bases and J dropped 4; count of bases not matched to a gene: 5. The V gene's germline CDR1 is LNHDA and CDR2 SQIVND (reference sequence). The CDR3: CASSIQTGTYGYTF. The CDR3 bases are TGTGCCAGTAGTATCCAGACAGGGACCTATGGCTACACCTTC.

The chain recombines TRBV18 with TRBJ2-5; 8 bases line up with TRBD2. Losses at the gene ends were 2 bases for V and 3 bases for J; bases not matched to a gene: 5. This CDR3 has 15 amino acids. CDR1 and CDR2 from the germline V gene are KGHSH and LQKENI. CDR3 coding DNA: TGTGCCAGCTCACCATGGACGGGAGGGGAAGAGACCCAGTACTTC. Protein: CASSPWTGGEETQYF.

DNA of the CDR3: TGCGCCAGCAGCCTGGGGGCCCGGGGTAACACCGGGGAGCTGTTTTTT. This encodes CASSLGARGNTGELFF. This sequence joins TRBV5-1 and TRBJ2-2; possibly TRBD1 for D (6 bases). CDR3 length: 16 amino acids. Germline loops: CDR1 SGHRS, CDR2 YFSETQ. V dropped 4 bases and J dropped 2 bases, with 15 bases sitting between them.

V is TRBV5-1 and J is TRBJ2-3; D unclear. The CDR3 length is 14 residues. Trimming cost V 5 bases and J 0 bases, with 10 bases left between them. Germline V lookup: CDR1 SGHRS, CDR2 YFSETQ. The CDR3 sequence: CASRRLSSTDTQYF. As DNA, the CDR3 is TGCGCCAGCAGGCGACTTTCTAGCACAGATACGCAGTATTTT.

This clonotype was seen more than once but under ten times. This CDR3 reads CASRLGTSGSSTDTQYF. The CDR3, as DNA: TGCGCCAGCAGATTAGGGACTAGCGGGAGTAGCACAGATACGCAGTATTTT. The J gene is TRBJ2-3, the V gene TRBV5-1; 14 positions match TRBD2. V shed 5 bases and J 0 bases; nucleotides not matched to a gene: 5. The germline V gene has CDR1 SGHRS and CDR2 YFSETQ. This CDR3 region has 17 residues.

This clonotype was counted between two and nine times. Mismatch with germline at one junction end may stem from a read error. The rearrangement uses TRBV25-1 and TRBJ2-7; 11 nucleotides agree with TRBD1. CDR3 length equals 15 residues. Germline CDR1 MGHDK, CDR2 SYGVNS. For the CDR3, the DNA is TGTGCCAGCAGTCGGGGGGACAGGGGGTACCCTGGTGCTTCCTTC. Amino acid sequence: CASSRGDRGYPGASF.

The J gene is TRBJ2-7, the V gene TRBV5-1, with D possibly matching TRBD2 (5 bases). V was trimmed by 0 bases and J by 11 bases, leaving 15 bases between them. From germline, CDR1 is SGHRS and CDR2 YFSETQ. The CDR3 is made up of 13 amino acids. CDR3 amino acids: CASSLVVGSTKYF. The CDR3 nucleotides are TGCGCCAGCAGCTTGGTGGTAGGGAGCACGAAGTACTTC.

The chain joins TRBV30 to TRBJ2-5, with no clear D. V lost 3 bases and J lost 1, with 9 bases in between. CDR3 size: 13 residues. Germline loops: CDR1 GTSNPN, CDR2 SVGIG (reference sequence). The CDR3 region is CAWRPESQETQYF. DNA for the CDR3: TGTGCCTGGAGACCGGAGAGCCAAGAGACCCAGTACTTC.